Each of the 27 T cell receptor beta chains below was sequenced from the same sample in a study of beta chain features in type 1 diabetes (dated by TCRdb to the late 2010s). Preparation of the library involved the immunoSEQ multiplex PCR assay. The High Capacity cDNA Reverse Transcription Kit was used to reverse transcribe all of the isolated RNA, meaning that expressed TCRB transcripts were what got sequenced. In its TCRdb copy, this immuneACCESS table keeps in-frame sequences only and misses some clones. Where compared with another copy, unresolved V genes explain less than half of these, and the others have no known cause. The sample table shows some 150,000 clones, and nearly 50% are seen once. In total, the top ten clones hold around 0.39% of the sample. The specimen sequenced was Tregs from blood. This specimen's cell subset or site label, interpreted: regulatory CD4+ T cells. These receptors came from a young man in good health.

The chain combines TRBV28 with TRBJ1-2, with TRBD1 identical over 7 bases. CDR1 is MDHEN, CDR2 SYDVKM, per germline. The CDR3 loop spans 12 amino acids. J was trimmed by 8 bases and V by 3 bases; bases with no gene match: 3. CDR3 protein: CASSFDRDGYTF. CDR3 sequence (DNA): TGTGCCAGCAGTTTTGACAGGGACGGCTACACCTTC.

Here the CDR3 reads CSFNRDIERGYTF. Written as DNA, the CDR3 is TGCAGCTTTAACCGGGACATAGAACGAGGCTACACCTTC. This chain uses TRBV29-1 with TRBJ1-2, with a possible D match to TRBD1 (6 bases). Trimming stripped 8 bases from V and 8 bases from J, with 21 bases between. This CDR3 region has 13 residues. In germline, CDR1 is SQVTM, CDR2 ANQGSEA.

Points on this clone: Other DNA sequences in this sample translate to the same CDR3. V and J are TRBV19 and TRBJ2-3; D is uncertain. The germline V and J ends were trimmed by 4 bases and 4 bases, with 6 bases remaining between them. This CDR3 comprises 12 residues. Per germline, CDR1 LNHDA and CDR2 SQIVND (reference sequence). The CDR3 reads CASSTLADTQYF. The CDR3 DNA follows: TGTGCCAGTAGTACGCTAGCAGATACGCAGTATTTT.

The V and J genes are TRBV30 and TRBJ1-3; D call uncertain. This CDR3 spans 13 amino acids. Trimming took off 1 base at V and 7 bases at J, with 11 bases between the two ends. CDR1 is GTSNPN and CDR2 is SVGIG in the germline V gene (reference sequence). The CDR3 region is CAWSGGSRNTIYF. In DNA form, the CDR3 reads TGTGCCTGGAGTGGCGGGAGTCGTAACACCATATATTTT.

This rearrangement joins TRBV6-6 to TRBJ2-5; no clear D. The CDR3 has 11 residues. With 0 bases removed from V and 11 bases from J, the gap between germline ends came to 7 bases. The germline CDR1 and CDR2 sequences are MNHNY and SVGAGI (reference sequence). CDR3 sequence reads: CASSYSRFQYF. The CDR3 DNA reads TGTGCCAGCAGTTACTCACGGTTTCAGTACTTC.

There are a few counts of this clone. The chain is built from TRBV2 and TRBJ2-7; 8 bases are a match to TRBD1. Trimming cost V 8 bases and J 6 bases; bases outside gene matches: 6. This CDR3 comprises 12 residues. CDR1 and CDR2 (germline): SNHLY, FYNNEI. CDR3 coding DNA: TGTGCCAGCGTATCCGACAGGGGCGAGCAGTACTTC. This translates into CASVSDRGEQYF. The full variable domain, completed using reference TRBV2 and TRBJ2-7, is EPEVTQTPSHQVTQMGQEVILRCVPISNHLYFYWYRQILGQKVEFLVSFYNNEISEKSEIFDDQFSVERPDGSNFTLKIRSTKLEDSAMYFCASVSDRGEQYFGPGTRLTVT.

This rearrangement joins TRBV7-8 to TRBJ2-6; 9 bases align to TRBD1. The CDR3 has 18 amino acids. CDR1 and CDR2 (germline): SGHVS, FQNEAQ. The V and J ends lost 4 bases and 1 base, in that order; junction bases with no gene match: 8. The CDR3 bases are TGTGCCAGCAGCTCCACCAGACAGGGGGAGTCTGGGGCCAACGTCCTGACTTTC. It encodes CASSSTRQGESGANVLTF.

This clone was detected only a few times. This chain links TRBV10-3 with TRBJ1-3, with D perhaps matching TRBD1 (6 bases). Between the trimmed V and J ends, which lost 4 bases and 2 bases, there was a span of 6 bases. Germline-derived CDR1 and CDR2 are ENHRY and SYGVKD. This CDR3 contains 13 residues. CDR3 amino acids: CAISGGPGNTIYF. The CDR3 region has the DNA TGTGCCATCAGTGGGGGGCCTGGAAACACCATATATTTT.

The genes are TRBV7-2 and TRBJ2-1; TRBD1 aligns across 9 bases. Germline-derived CDR1 and CDR2 are SGHTA and FQGNSA. The junction had 7 bases not matched to a gene; V was cut back by 2 bases and J by 8 bases. The CDR3 is 15 amino acids. The CDR3 DNA reads as TGTGCCAGCAGCTTATCGGGACAGGGATTCGATGAGCAGTTCTTC. Its translation: CASSLSGQGFDEQFF. Full variable domain (remainder filled in from reference TRBV7-2 and TRBJ2-1): GAGVSQSPSNKVTEKGKDVELRCDPISGHTALYWYRQSLGQGLEFLIYFQGNSAPDKSGLPSDRFSAERTGGSVSTLTIQRTQQEDSAVYLCASSLSGQGFDEQFFGPGTRLTVL.

This chain connects TRBV9 to TRBJ2-7; TRBD2 aligns across 13 bases. Germline V gives CDR1 SGDLS, CDR2 YYNGEE. V dropped 2 bases and J dropped 5; count of bases not matched to a gene: 4. The CDR3 contains 15 residues. CDR3: CASSVRLAGGDEQYF. CDR3 in DNA: TGTGCCAGCAGCGTTCGACTAGCGGGAGGTGACGAGCAGTACTTC.

The chain links TRBV7-2 to TRBJ1-2; no firm D call. Germline V gives CDR1 SGHTA, CDR2 FQGNSA. The CDR3 runs 16 residues. V lost 2 bases to trimming and J lost 0 bases, with 13 bases between them. The CDR3 DNA follows: TGTGCCAGCAGCTTAACGGCAGGTACTCCTAACTATGGCTACACCTTC. It translates to CASSLTAGTPNYGYTF.

This clone was found once. The genes are TRBV7-2 and TRBJ2-7; 9 bases agree with TRBD1. V gave up 0 bases and J gave up 6 bases; unmatched junction bases: 3. The germline gives CDR1 SGHTA, CDR2 FQGNSA. CDR3 length: 14 residues. The CDR3 DNA reads as TGTGCCAGCAGCTTAGCGCGACAGGGGGGCGAGCAGTACTTC. Amino acid sequence: CASSLARQGGEQYF.

The chain is built from TRBV4-2 and TRBJ2-1, with TRBD2 identical over 7 bases. The CDR3 contains 16 residues. V lost 1 base, J lost 8 bases, and 11 bases stayed unmatched. Per germline, CDR1 LGHNA and CDR2 YNFKEQ. The chain's CDR3 is CASSQATGGKVDEQFF. The CDR3 DNA reads as TGTGCCAGCAGCCAAGCAACGGGGGGAAAGGTGGATGAGCAGTTCTTC.

This chain uses TRBV29-1 with TRBJ2-5; unclear D gene. The CDR3 is 13 amino acids. Trimming stripped 2 bases from V and 1 base from J, with 8 bases between. From germline, CDR1 is SQVTM and CDR2 ANQGSEA. The CDR3 nucleotides are TGCAGCGTTGAACTTTCAGGCCAAGAGACCCAGTACTTC. Amino acids: CSVELSGQETQYF.

The J gene is TRBJ1-5, the V gene TRBV11-2, with D hard to call. Germline lookup yields CDR1 SGHAT and CDR2 FQNNGV. The CDR3 spans 14 residues. V lost 5 bases, J lost 1 base, and 9 bases lay in between. CDR3 bases: TGTGCCAGCAGCCTAGGTCGGAGCAATCAGCCCCAGCATTTT. Amino acid sequence: CASSLGRSNQPQHF.

This chain links TRBV7-2 with TRBJ2-1; 8 bases map to TRBD2. CDR3 length equals 16 residues. V lost 5 bases and J lost 7; bases outside the gene matches: 13. The germline V gene encodes CDR1 SGHTA and CDR2 FQGNSA. The CDR3 sequence: CASSLAPGRAGNEQFF. The DNA of the CDR3 is TGTGCCAGCAGCCTCGCACCCGGGAGGGCCGGGAATGAGCAGTTCTTC. Supplemented by reference TRBV7-2 and TRBJ2-1, the full variable domain reads GAGVSQSPSNKVTEKGKDVELRCDPISGHTALYWYRQSLGQGLEFLIYFQGNSAPDKSGLPSDRFSAERTGGSVSTLTIQRTQQEDSAVYLCASSLAPGRAGNEQFFGPGTRLTVL.

This clone was seen only a few times. The chain is built from TRBV7-3 and TRBJ2-1; 8 bases are a match to TRBD1. Per germline, CDR1 SGHTA and CDR2 FQGTGA. The CDR3 has 13 residues. Trimming took 2 bases from V and 13 from J; bases not matched to a gene: 7. The CDR3 reads CASSLQAQGVQFF. The DNA for the CDR3 is TGTGCCAGCAGCTTACAGGCACAGGGGGTTCAGTTCTTC.

The chain is built from TRBV5-4 and TRBJ1-1; D gene ambiguous. This CDR3 is 13 amino acids long. Germline assignment: CDR1 SGHNT and CDR2 YYREEE (reference sequence). Deletions cut 0 bases from V and 6 bases from J, with 9 bases between. The CDR3 DNA reads as TGTGCCAGCAGCTTGGCGACTCTTGCTGAAGCTTTCTTT. Translation gives CASSLATLAEAFF.

The V and J genes are TRBV10-2 and TRBJ2-1, with 9 bases lining up with TRBD2. The CDR3 is 18 amino acids. Germline CDR1 WSHSY, CDR2 SAAADI. J gave up 0 bases and V 7 bases, and 13 bases lay outside the gene matches. CDR3 protein: CASIGFASGTPSYNEQFF. For the CDR3, the DNA is TGCGCCAGCATAGGGTTCGCTAGCGGGACACCCTCCTACAATGAGCAGTTCTTC.

This chain connects TRBV9 to TRBJ1-2; TRBD1 agrees at 9 bases. From germline, CDR1 is SGDLS and CDR2 YYNGEE. V lost 2 bases and J lost 8; bases outside the gene matches: 4. This CDR3 comprises 13 residues. In DNA form, the CDR3 reads TGTGCCAGCAGCGTCCGGACAGGGGAAGGCTACACCTTC. This encodes CASSVRTGEGYTF.

This chain connects TRBV7-2 to TRBJ1-2; 7 bases are a match to TRBD1. CDR1 and CDR2 (germline): SGHTA, FQGNSA. The CDR3 totals 15 residues. V dropped 4 bases and J dropped 4; count of bases not matched to a gene: 9. The CDR3 bases are TGTGCCAGCAGCTCGAACCCGGGACAGACCTATGGCTACACCTTC. Translation: CASSSNPGQTYGYTF. The whole variable domain, filled in from reference TRBV7-2 and TRBJ1-2, reads GAGVSQSPSNKVTEKGKDVELRCDPISGHTALYWYRQSLGQGLEFLIYFQGNSAPDKSGLPSDRFSAERTGGSVSTLTIQRTQQEDSAVYLCASSSNPGQTYGYTFGSGTRLTVV.

This clone came up a few times. CDR3 sequence (DNA): TGTGCCAGCAGCTTAACAGGTAGCGGGGGTCAAGATACGCAGTATTTT. The encoded protein is CASSLTGSGGQDTQYF. This sequence joins TRBV7-3 and TRBJ2-3; the match to TRBD2 covers 9 bases. Germline values: CDR1 SGHTA, CDR2 FQGTGA. The CDR3 is 16 residues long. Trimming at V came to 0 bases and at J to 5 bases, leaving 6 bases not matched to a gene.

The chain is built from TRBV18 and TRBJ2-7; TRBD1 matches 11 bases. V shed 4 bases, J shed 0 bases, and the junction held 2 bases outside the gene matches. CDR1 is KGHSH, CDR2 LQKENI, per germline. The CDR3 runs 15 residues. Written as DNA, the CDR3 is TGTGCCAGCTCACACGGGACAGGGGGCTCCTACGAGCAGTACTTC. This gives the protein CASSHGTGGSYEQYF.

The chain carries TRBV19 and TRBJ2-2; a weak D match, TRBD2 (6 bases). The germline V and J ends were trimmed by 7 bases and 5 bases, with 14 bases remaining between them. The CDR3 runs 14 residues. Germline CDR1 LNHDA, CDR2 SQIVND (reference sequence). The CDR3 region is CASIGGAWTGELFF. For the CDR3, the DNA is TGTGCCAGTATAGGAGGGGCTTGGACCGGGGAGCTGTTTTTT. Using reference TRBV19 and TRBJ2-2 for the parts outside the CDR3, the full variable domain is DGGITQSPKYLFRKEGQNVTLSCEQNLNHDAMYWYRQDPGQGLRLIYYSQIVNDFQKGDIAEGYSVSREKKESFPLTVTSAQKNPTAFYLCASIGGAWTGELFFGEGSRLTVL.

This rearrangement joins TRBV19 to TRBJ1-5; weak D call: TRBD1 (5 bases). Deletions cut 8 bases from V and 0 bases from J, with 11 bases between. The CDR3 runs 14 residues. From germline, CDR1 is LNHDA and CDR2 SQIVND (reference sequence). CDR3 region: CASQVRDSNQPQHF. The CDR3, as DNA: TGTGCCAGTCAAGTCAGGGATAGCAATCAGCCCCAGCATTTT.

This chain joins TRBV29-1 and TRBJ1-1; weak D call: TRBD1 (5 bases). The CDR3 totals 13 residues. Between the trimmed V and J ends, which lost 7 bases and 1 base, there was a span of 13 bases. CDR1 is SQVTM and CDR2 is ANQGSEA in the germline V gene. CDR3 amino acids: CSASRGGNTEAFF. Here the CDR3 DNA reads TGCAGCGCCTCCCGCGGGGGGAACACTGAAGCTTTCTTT.

The chain combines TRBV5-6 with TRBJ2-1, with 7 bases fitting TRBD2. This CDR3 comprises 15 residues. J was trimmed by 0 bases and V by 4 bases; bases with no gene match: 4. Germline V gene data show CDR1 as SGHDT and CDR2 as YYEEEE. CDR3 sequence: CASSKAGSSYNEQFF. Written as DNA, the CDR3 is TGTGCCAGCAGCAAAGCGGGGAGCTCCTACAATGAGCAGTTCTTC.